This passage covers 23 T cell receptor beta chains from one sample sequenced in a study of T cell changes during pregnancy in multiple sclerosis. The repertoire was sequenced with immunoSEQ multiplex PCR; TCRdb's copy has only in-frame clones and lacks some. Of tens of thousands of clones in the sample, 94% were seen once. The source material was CD4+ T cells from peripheral blood mononuclear cells, sampled in the second trimester of pregnancy. These receptors all stem from a female donor with multiple sclerosis, enrolled in a pregnancy study.

The DNA for the CDR3 is TGTGCCAGCGGGGGCTTATCCTACGAGCAGTACTTC. Translation gives CASGGLSYEQYF. The chain recombines TRBV14 with TRBJ2-7; D is perhaps TRBD1 (6 bases). The germline V gene has CDR1 SGHDN and CDR2 FVKESK. The V and J ends lost 8 bases and 1 base respectively, with 9 bases between them. This CDR3 contains 12 residues.

This sequence joins TRBV4-2 and TRBJ1-2; possibly TRBD1 for D (5 bases). Deletions cut 0 bases from V and 1 base from J, with 12 bases between. The germline gives CDR1 LGHNA, CDR2 YNFKEQ. The CDR3 is 16 amino acids. CDR3 region: CASSQDLRGLNYGYTF. CDR3 sequence (DNA): TGTGCCAGCAGCCAAGATTTGAGGGGACTTAACTATGGCTACACCTTC.

This chain uses TRBV19 with TRBJ2-1; 8 bases line up with TRBD2. The V gene end was trimmed by 5 bases and the J gene end by 6 bases; junction bases not matched to a gene: 9. The CDR3 is 15 amino acids. CDR1 is LNHDA, CDR2 SQIVND, per germline (reference sequence). The CDR3 DNA reads TGTGCCAGTAGTCCCCGGACTAGCCCCACCAATGAGCAGTTCTTC. It codes for CASSPRTSPTNEQFF.

V and J are TRBV2 and TRBJ2-3, with D unclear. With 2 bases removed from V and 0 bases from J, the gap between germline ends came to 9 bases. Germline V gene lookup returns CDR1 SNHLY and CDR2 FYNNEI. CDR3 length equals 15 residues. CDR3 region: CASSERLSSTDTQYF. CDR3 DNA: TGTGCCAGCAGTGAAAGACTCTCTAGCACAGATACGCAGTATTTT.

V usage is TRBV5-1 and J usage is TRBJ2-3, with 8 bases identical to TRBD1. The CDR3 covers 18 residues. J lost 1 base, V lost 0 bases, and 10 bases had no gene match. Germline V gene data show CDR1 as SGHRS and CDR2 as YFSETQ. The CDR3 sequence is CASSLVPGGQPGTDTQYF. The CDR3 region has the DNA TGCGCCAGCAGCTTGGTGCCAGGGGGCCAGCCTGGCACAGATACGCAGTATTTT.

The chain carries TRBV2 and TRBJ1-2; tentative D call: TRBD1 (5 bases). The germline V gene encodes CDR1 SNHLY and CDR2 FYNNEI. This CDR3 has 12 residues. V gave up 10 bases and J gave up 6 bases, with 15 bases separating them. This chain's CDR3 is CATPGGADGYTF. CDR3 nucleotides: TGTGCCACTCCAGGCGGGGCAGATGGCTACACCTTC.

The chain uses TRBV27 and TRBJ2-7; 8 positions agree with TRBD1. The CDR3 loop spans 15 amino acids. The J segment lost 2 bases and the V segment lost 6 bases, leaving 9 bases of the junction unmatched. CDR1 is MNHEY, CDR2 SMNVEV, per germline (reference sequence). The DNA of the CDR3 is TGTGCCAGCAGCCCAGACAGGGGACCCACCTACGAGCAGTACTTC. It codes for CASSPDRGPTYEQYF.

This chain links TRBV5-1 with TRBJ2-2, with 9 positions matching TRBD2. The CDR3 contains 16 residues. The V gene's germline CDR1 is SGHRS and CDR2 YFSETQ. Unmatched junction bases numbered 14, after V lost 8 bases and J lost 6 bases. The CDR3 nucleotides read TGCGCCAGTTCGGGACTAGCAGGAATTGGCGCCGGGGAGCTGTTTTTT. This gives the protein CASSGLAGIGAGELFF.

This clone was observed a single time. The chain has TRBV21-1 and TRBJ1-6; the table assigns TRBD1, which was not confirmed against the DNA. TRBV21-1 is a pseudogene segment. The CDR3 runs to 15 residues. The CDR3 sequence: CATSGTGLRNSPLHF. CDR3 in DNA: TGTGCCACTTCCGGGACAGGCTTAAGGAATTCACCCCTCCACTTT.

The genes are TRBV18 and TRBJ2-1; 8 nucleotides line up with TRBD2. CDR3 length: 17 residues. Germline assignment: CDR1 KGHSH and CDR2 LQKENI. V lost 6 bases to trimming and J lost 3 bases; unmatched junction nucleotides: 13. The chain's CDR3 is CASSPSKSRGVYNEQFF. Here the CDR3 DNA reads TGTGCCAGCTCCCCATCCAAATCGCGGGGGGTCTACAATGAGCAGTTCTTC.

The CDR3 DNA sequence: TGTGCCAGCAGTACCGGCGGGACAGTTGGGGAGCTGTTTTTT. It translates to CASSTGGTVGELFF. The chain couples TRBV6-6 to TRBJ2-2; perhaps TRBD1 as D (7 bases). Germline V gives CDR1 MNHNY, CDR2 SVGAGI (reference sequence). Between the trimmed V and J ends, which lost 5 bases and 8 bases, there was a span of 15 bases. The length of the CDR3 is 14 residues.

The gene calls are TRBV19 and TRBJ1-5, with D possibly TRBD1 on 5 matching bases. Per germline, CDR1 LNHDA and CDR2 SQIVND (reference sequence). Trimming left V 8 bases short and J 4 bases short, with 12 bases between. The CDR3 length is 13 residues. DNA for the CDR3: TGTGCCAGTGTCAGGGTTGGAAATCAGCCCCAGCATTTT. Its translation: CASVRVGNQPQHF.

The genes are TRBV10-3 and TRBJ2-5; TRBD1 is a possible D gene (5 bases). Trimming took off 0 bases at V and 4 bases at J, with 21 bases between the two ends. This CDR3 region has 18 residues. Germline lookup yields CDR1 ENHRY and CDR2 SYGVKD. The chain's CDR3 is CAISESPFGQGVRETQYF. As DNA, the CDR3 is TGTGCCATCAGTGAGTCTCCCTTCGGACAAGGGGTCCGAGAGACCCAGTACTTC.

The J gene is TRBJ1-5, the V gene TRBV23-1; the D gene is possibly TRBD1 (5 bases). TRBV23-1 is filed as an ORF, its function uncertain. This CDR3 is built from 16 residues. Trimming cost V 4 bases and J 6 bases, with 19 bases left between them. In nucleotides, the CDR3 is TGCGCCAGCAGTCCAAAACCTGGGGGGGTCGGTCAGCCCCAGCATTTT. It specifies CASSPKPGGVGQPQHF.

CDR3: CASSREGGTGELFF. In DNA form, the CDR3 reads TGTGCCAGCTCACGGGAAGGGGGCACCGGGGAGCTGTTTTTT. This chain links TRBV18 with TRBJ2-2; D might be TRBD1 (6 bases). Germline CDR1 is KGHSH and CDR2 is LQKENI. The V end was cut by 4 bases, the J end by 4 bases, with 10 bases between. The CDR3 loop spans 14 amino acids.

In this sample, this clone turned up once. The chain combines TRBV18 with TRBJ2-4, with TRBD2 as a possible D gene (6 bases). The V gene lost 1 base and the J gene lost 8 bases, with 12 bases spanning the gap. The CDR3 runs to 14 residues. The germline V gene has CDR1 KGHSH and CDR2 LQKENI. This CDR3 reads CASSPLPGGDIQYF. In DNA, the CDR3 is TGTGCCAGCTCACCACTACCCGGGGGTGACATTCAGTACTTC.

The chain couples TRBV12-5 to TRBJ1-6, with TRBD1 matching 7 bases. The CDR3 is 16 amino acids. CDR1 is LGHNT and CDR2 is FRNRAP in the germline V gene. Trimming took 1 base from V and 7 from J; bases not matched to a gene: 7. The CDR3 region has the DNA TGTGCTAGTGGTTTGGCCCGACAGGGTACAAATTCACCCCTCCACTTT. Residues: CASGLARQGTNSPLHF.

The count of this clone is one. This chain joins TRBV9 and TRBJ2-1, with 14 nucleotides matching TRBD2. J lost 0 bases, V lost 0 bases, and 8 bases had no gene match. This CDR3 has 20 amino acids. Germline CDR1 is SGDLS and CDR2 is YYNGEE. The CDR3 bases are TGTGCCAGCAGCGTAGGAGTGGGACTAGCGGGGGCCACCTCCTACAATGAGCAGTTCTTC. Its protein product is CASSVGVGLAGATSYNEQFF. Supplemented by reference TRBV9 and TRBJ2-1, the full variable domain reads DSGVTQTPKHLITATGQRVTLRCSPRSGDLSVYWYQQSLDQGLQFLIQYYNGEERAKGNILERFSAQQFPDLHSELNLSSLELGDSALYFCASSVGVGLAGATSYNEQFFGPGTRLTVL.

V usage is TRBV27 and J usage is TRBJ1-1, with TRBD1 identical over 7 bases. J gave up 2 bases and V 6 bases, and 6 bases lay outside the gene matches. The CDR3 is 14 residues long. CDR1 MNHEY and CDR2 SMNVEV come from the germline V gene (reference sequence). The CDR3 DNA reads as TGTGCCAGCAGATACAGACAGGGAAACACTGAAGCTTTCTTT. Translation: CASRYRQGNTEAFF.

The chain is built from TRBV20-1 and TRBJ2-7, with D perhaps TRBD1 (5 bases). V lost 6 bases and J lost 3, with 9 bases in between. The CDR3 length is 11 residues. Germline lookup yields CDR1 DFQATT and CDR2 SNEGSKA (reference sequence). As DNA, the CDR3 is TGCAGTGCCGACAGAATCTACGAGCAGTACTTC. Its protein product is CSADRIYEQYF.

This chain connects TRBV5-1 to TRBJ2-7, with 9 bases matching TRBD2. This CDR3 region has 15 residues. Germline-derived CDR1 and CDR2 are SGHRS and YFSETQ. Trimming removed 1 base from V and 4 bases from J; junction bases left unmatched: 6. The CDR3 DNA reads as TGCGCCAGCAGCTTGCGTAGCGGGGGAACATACGAGCAGTACTTC. It specifies CASSLRSGGTYEQYF.

This clone has just one count. The chain is built from TRBV7-3 and TRBJ1-2; TRBD1 agrees at 8 bases. Germline V gives CDR1 SGHTA, CDR2 FQGTGA. The CDR3 loop spans 13 amino acids. The V and J ends lost 5 bases and 8 bases, in that order; junction bases with no gene match: 7. CDR3 coding DNA: TGTGCCAGCAGCCTGGACAGGGTAAAAGGCTACACCTTC. Its protein product is CASSLDRVKGYTF.

The chain carries TRBV7-3 and TRBJ1-1; tentative D call: TRBD1 (6 bases). This CDR3 comprises 15 residues. CDR1 is SGHTA, CDR2 FQGTGA, per germline. V was pared by 4 bases and J by 1 base, with 13 bases between. The CDR3: CASSSTGGKNTEAFF. DNA for the CDR3: TGTGCCAGCAGCTCGACTGGGGGCAAGAACACTGAAGCTTTCTTT.